This T cell receptor beta chain was sequenced during a study of glioma-infiltrating T cells. Study-wide findings and caveats: Tissue-blood divergence was below expectation in non-neoplastic patients, above in gliomas. Very few CDR3 sequences were shared between tissue and blood.

This clonotype has at least ten counts. The target antigen is unknown. Germline lookup yields CDR1 MNHEY and CDR2 SMNVEV (reference sequence). The CDR3 consists of 12 residues. The V end lost 6 bases, the J end lost 3 bases, and 9 bases lay between the germline ends. Amplification of TCR alpha and beta CDR3 regions from RNA used iRepertoire nested multiplex PCR. Tissue mRNA or PBMC total RNA, roughly 90-400 ng, went into one-step reverse transcription and amplification. TCRdb called the multiplex PCR reads again in MiXCR, with one record for every CDR3 protein. In the table there are approximately 110,000 distinct CDR3 sequences, approximately 25% of which are singletons.

The source of this sequence is a human donor with low-grade glioma or glioblastoma, undergoing nonglioma brain surgery, or in good health (not recorded which). The chain is built from TRBV27 and TRBJ2-7; D is ambiguous. The specimen sequenced was glioma tissue, nonneoplastic brain tissue, or PBMCs (not recorded which). CDR3 in DNA: TGTGCCAGCAGCCCTATTGGCTACGAGCAGTACTTC. It yields the protein CASSPIGYEQYF.